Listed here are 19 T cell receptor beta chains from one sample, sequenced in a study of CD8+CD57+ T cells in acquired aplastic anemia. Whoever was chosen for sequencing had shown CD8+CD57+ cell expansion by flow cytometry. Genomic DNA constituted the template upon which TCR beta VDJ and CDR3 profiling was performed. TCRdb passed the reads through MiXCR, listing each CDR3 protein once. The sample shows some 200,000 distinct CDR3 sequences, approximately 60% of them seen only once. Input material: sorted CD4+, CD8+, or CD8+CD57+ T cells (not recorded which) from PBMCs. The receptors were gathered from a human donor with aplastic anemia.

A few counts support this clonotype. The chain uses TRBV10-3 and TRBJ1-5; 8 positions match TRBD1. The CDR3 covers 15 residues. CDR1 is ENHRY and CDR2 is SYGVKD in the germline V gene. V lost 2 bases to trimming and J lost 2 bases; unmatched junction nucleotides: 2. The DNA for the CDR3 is TGTGCCATCAGTGAGGGGACAGGAGGCAATCAGCCCCAGCATTTT. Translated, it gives CAISEGTGGNQPQHF.

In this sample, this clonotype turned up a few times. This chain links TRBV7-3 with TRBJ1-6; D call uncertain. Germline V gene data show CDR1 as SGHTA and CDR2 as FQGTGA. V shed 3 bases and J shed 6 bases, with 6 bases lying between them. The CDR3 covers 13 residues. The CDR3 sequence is CASSFLVNSPLHF. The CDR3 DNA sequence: TGTGCCAGCAGCTTTCTGGTTAATTCACCCCTCCACTTT.

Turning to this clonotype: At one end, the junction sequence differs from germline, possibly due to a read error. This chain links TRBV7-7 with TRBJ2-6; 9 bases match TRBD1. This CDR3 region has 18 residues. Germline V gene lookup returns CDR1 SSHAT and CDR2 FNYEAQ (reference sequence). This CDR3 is CASSSSGTGLAGANVLTF. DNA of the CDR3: TGTGCTAGCAGCTCCTCCGGGACAGGGCTGGCTGGGGCCAACGTCCTGACTTTC.

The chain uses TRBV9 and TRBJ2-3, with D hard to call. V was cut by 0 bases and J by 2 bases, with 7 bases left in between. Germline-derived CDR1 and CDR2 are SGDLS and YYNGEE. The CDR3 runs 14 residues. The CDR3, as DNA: TGTGCCAGCAGCGTAGAAACAATCACAGATACGCAGTATTTT. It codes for CASSVETITDTQYF.

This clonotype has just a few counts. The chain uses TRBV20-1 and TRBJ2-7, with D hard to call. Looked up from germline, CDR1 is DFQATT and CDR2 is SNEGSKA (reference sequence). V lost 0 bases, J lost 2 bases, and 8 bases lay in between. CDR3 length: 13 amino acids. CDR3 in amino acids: CSARDRWPYEQYF. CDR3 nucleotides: TGCAGTGCTAGAGACCGGTGGCCCTACGAGCAGTACTTC.

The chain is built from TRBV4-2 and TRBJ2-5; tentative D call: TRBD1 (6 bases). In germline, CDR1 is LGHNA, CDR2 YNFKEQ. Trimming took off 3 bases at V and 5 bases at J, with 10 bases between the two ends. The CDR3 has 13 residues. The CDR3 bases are TGTGCCAGCAGCCAGGACAGTCGGGAGACCCAGTACTTC. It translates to CASSQDSRETQYF.

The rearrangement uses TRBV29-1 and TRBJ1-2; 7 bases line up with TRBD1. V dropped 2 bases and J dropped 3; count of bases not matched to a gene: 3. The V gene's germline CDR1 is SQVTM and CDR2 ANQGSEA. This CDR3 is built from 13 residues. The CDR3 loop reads CSVELQGDYGYTF. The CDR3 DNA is TGCAGCGTTGAACTGCAGGGGGACTATGGCTACACCTTC.

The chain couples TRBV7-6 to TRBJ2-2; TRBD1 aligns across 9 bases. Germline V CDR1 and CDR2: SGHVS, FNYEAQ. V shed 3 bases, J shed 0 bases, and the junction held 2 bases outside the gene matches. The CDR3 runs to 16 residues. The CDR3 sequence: CASSLDRGSNTGELFF. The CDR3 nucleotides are TGTGCCAGCAGCTTGGACAGGGGCTCGAACACCGGGGAGCTGTTTTTT.

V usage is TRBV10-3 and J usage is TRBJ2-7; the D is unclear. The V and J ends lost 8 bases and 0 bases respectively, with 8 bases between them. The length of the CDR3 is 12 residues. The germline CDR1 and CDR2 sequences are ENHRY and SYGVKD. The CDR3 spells CAIQRNSYEQYF. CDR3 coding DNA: TGTGCCATCCAAAGGAACTCCTACGAGCAGTACTTC.

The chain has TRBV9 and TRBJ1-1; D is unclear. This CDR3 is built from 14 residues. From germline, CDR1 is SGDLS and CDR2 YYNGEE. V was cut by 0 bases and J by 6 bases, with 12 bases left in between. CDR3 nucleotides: TGTGCCAGCAGCGTAGTACCAGTCGGGGCTGAAGCTTTCTTT. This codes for CASSVVPVGAEAFF.

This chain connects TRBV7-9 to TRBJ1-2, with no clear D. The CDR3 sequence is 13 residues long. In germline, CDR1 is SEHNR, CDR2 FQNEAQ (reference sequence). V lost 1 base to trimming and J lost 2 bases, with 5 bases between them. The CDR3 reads CASSLDSNYGYTF. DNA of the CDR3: TGTGCCAGCAGCTTAGACTCAAACTATGGCTACACCTTC.

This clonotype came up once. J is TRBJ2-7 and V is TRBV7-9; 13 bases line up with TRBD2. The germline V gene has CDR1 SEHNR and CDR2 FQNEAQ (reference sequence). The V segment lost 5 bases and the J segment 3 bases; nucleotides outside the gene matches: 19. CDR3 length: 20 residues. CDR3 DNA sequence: TGTGCCAGCAGCGTGACCCCCGGGACTAGCGGGAATGTTAATGGCTACGAGCAGTACTTC. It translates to CASSVTPGTSGNVNGYEQYF.

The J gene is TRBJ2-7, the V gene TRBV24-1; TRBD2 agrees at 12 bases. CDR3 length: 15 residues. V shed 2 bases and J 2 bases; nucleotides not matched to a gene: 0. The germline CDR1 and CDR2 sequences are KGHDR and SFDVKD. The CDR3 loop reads CATSDSSGGAYEQYF. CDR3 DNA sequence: TGTGCCACCAGTGATTCTAGCGGGGGGGCCTACGAGCAGTACTTC.

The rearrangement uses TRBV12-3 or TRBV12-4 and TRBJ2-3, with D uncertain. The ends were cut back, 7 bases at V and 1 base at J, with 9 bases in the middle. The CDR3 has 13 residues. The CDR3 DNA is TGTGCCAGCACCCTGGGTGGCACAGATACGCAGTATTTT. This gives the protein CASTLGGTDTQYF.

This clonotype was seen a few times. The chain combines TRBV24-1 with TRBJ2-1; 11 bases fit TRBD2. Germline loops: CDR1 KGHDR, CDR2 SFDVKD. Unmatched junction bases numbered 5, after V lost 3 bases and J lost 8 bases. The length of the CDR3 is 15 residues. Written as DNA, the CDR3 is TGTGCCACCAGTGATCGAACTAGCGGGAGCGATGAGCAGTTCTTC. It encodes CATSDRTSGSDEQFF.

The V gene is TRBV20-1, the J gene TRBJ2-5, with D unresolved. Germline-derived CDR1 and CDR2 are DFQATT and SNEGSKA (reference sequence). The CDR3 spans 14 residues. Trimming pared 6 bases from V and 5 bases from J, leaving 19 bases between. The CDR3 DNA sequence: TGCAGTGCCACGAAGGACGACCCAATGGAGACCCAGTACTTC. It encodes CSATKDDPMETQYF.

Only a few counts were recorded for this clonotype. The CDR3 DNA follows: TGCAGTGCTAGAGAGACTAGCGGCCGGGAGGGCATTCAGTACTTC. Amino acid sequence: CSARETSGREGIQYF. V gene TRBV20-1 combines with J gene TRBJ2-4, with 9 bases that match TRBD2. Per germline, CDR1 DFQATT and CDR2 SNEGSKA (reference sequence). V gave up 0 bases and J gave up 9 bases; unmatched junction bases: 9. The CDR3 is made up of 15 amino acids.

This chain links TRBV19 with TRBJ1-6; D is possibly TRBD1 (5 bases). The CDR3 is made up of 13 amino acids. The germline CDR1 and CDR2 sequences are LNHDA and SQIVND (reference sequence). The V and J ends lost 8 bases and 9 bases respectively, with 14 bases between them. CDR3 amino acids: CASLPGLGSPLHF. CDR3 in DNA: TGTGCCAGTTTGCCGGGACTCGGTTCACCCCTCCACTTT.

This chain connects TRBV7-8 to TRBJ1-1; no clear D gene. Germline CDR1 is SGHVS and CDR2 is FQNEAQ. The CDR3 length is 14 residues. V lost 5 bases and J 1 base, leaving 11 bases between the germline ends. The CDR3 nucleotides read TGTGCCAGCAGCGCGACGGACGGGAACACTGAAGCTTTCTTT. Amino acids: CASSATDGNTEAFF.